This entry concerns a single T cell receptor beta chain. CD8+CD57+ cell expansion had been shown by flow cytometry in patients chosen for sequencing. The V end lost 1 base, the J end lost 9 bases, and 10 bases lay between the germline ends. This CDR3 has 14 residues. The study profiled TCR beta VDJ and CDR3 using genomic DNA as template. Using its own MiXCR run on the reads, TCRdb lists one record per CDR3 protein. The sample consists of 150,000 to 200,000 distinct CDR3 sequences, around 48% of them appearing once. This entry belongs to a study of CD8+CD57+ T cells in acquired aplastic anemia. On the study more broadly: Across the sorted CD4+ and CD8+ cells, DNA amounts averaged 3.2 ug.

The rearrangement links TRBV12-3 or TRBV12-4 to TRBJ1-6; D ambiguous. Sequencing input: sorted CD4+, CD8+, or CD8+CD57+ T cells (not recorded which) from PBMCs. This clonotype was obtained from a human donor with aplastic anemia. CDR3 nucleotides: TGTGCCAGCAGTTTAGGGGTCGGAGGTTCACCCCTCCACTTT. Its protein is CASSLGVGGSPLHF.